This TCR beta chain was documented in a study of blood T cell repertoires in COVID-19 (dated by TCRdb to 2018 to 2020). Broadly, across the study: Collaborator samples came from the United States, Italy and Spain and covered acute and convalescent phases of COVID-19. Deeply sampled blood TCRbeta repertoires from subjects exposed to, actively infected with, or recovered from COVID-19 were included in the dataset. The samples were drawn from two sources: the first 160 participants of the ongoing ImmuneRACE study, and 950 to 1,500 subjects contributed by 6 global collaborators. Nearly every sample came with metadata listing a de-identified subject ID, COVID-19 status, age in years and sex. Where available, HLA class I and class II types were obtained from metadata supplied by the sample provider rather than from assay-based typing. The material from the prospective study consisted of cDNA or gDNA derived from T cells, B-cell-depleted T cells, or PBMCs. The repertoires were made available in a free public database intended to serve as a resource for research on the immune response to SARS-CoV-2.

The germline V gene gives CDR1 as KGHDR and CDR2 as SFDVKD. V and J are truncated by 3 bases and 4 bases respectively, leaving an intervening sequence of 18 bases. The CDR3 runs 17 amino acids, cysteine and phenylalanine included. Here the CDR3 DNA is all that survives: 51 bases in frame from base 1. The collaborating institutions used their own protocols to collect whole blood in K2EDTA tubes. Collaborator samples were shipped for TCRbeta analysis as frozen whole blood, isolated PBMCs, or DNA extracted from either sample type. General study outcomes and caveats: How much clinical and demographic metadata was included differed by source and by participant, and the metadata was provided uncurated.

TCRbeta CDR3 regions were amplified from genomic DNA using the immunoSEQ Assay, a bias-controlled multiplex PCR. The authors processed their data as follows. Nucleated cell counts per sample were estimated from amplification of reference gene primers within the assay. To quantify the absolute abundance of each unique TCRbeta CDR3 rearrangement, sequence reads were collapsed and filtered. For each sample, productive Simpson clonality was calculated as the square root of Simpson's diversity index over productive rearrangements. This immuneACCESS table, as held by TCRdb, lists in-frame sequences with V and J called but not all clones. Of the missing ones, under half trace to an unresolved V gene in checked studies; the others have no known cause. For V, J and clone size, that table is used; D and trimming come from the DNA. The sample profile shows 25,000 or so clones; just over 85% of them were found once. The ten largest clones add up to about 12% of the sample.

A word on this clone: Which antigen it targets is not known. Qualities for individual bases were not recorded, and no much larger clone is one base off.

The V and J genes are TRBV24-1 and TRBJ1-5; perhaps TRBD1 is the D gene, with 6 bases matching. Sequencing was performed on peripheral blood. The TCR was taken from an elderly woman with active or convalescent COVID-19. Here is the DNA: TGTGCCACCAGTGATGGTGGTTGGCAGGGGAGTAATCAGCCCCAGCATTTT. Its translation reads: CATSDGGWQGSNQPQHF.